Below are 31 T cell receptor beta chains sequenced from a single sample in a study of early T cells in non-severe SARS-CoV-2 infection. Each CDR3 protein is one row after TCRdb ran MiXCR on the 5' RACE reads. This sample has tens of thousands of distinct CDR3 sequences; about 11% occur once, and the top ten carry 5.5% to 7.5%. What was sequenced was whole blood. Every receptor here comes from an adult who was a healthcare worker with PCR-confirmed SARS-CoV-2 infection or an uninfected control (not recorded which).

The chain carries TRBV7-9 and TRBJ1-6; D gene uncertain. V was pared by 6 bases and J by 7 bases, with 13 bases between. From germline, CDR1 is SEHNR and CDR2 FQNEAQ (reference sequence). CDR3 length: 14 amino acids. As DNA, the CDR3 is TGTGCCAGCAGTCTCGAGTCGGGCAATTCACCCCTCCACTTT. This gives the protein CASSLESGNSPLHF.

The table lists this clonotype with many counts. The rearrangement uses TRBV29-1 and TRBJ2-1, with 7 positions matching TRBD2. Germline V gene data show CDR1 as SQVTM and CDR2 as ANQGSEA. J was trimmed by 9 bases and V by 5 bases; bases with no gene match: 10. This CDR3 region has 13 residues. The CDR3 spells CSVSQSWGGEQFF. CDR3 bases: TGCAGCGTTTCTCAGTCCTGGGGGGGTGAGCAGTTCTTC.

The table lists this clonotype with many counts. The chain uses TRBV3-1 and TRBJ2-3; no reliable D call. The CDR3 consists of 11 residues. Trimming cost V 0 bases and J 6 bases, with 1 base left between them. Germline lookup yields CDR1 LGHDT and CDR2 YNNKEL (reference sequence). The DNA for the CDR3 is TGTGCCAGCAGCCAAGAGGATACGCAGTATTTT. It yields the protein CASSQEDTQYF.

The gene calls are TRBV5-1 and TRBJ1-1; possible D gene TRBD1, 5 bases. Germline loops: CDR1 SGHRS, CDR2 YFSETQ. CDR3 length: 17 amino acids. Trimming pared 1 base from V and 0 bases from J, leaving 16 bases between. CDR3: CASSLPKGEGMNTEAFF. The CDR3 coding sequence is TGCGCCAGCAGCTTGCCCAAAGGGGAAGGGATGAACACTGAAGCTTTCTTT.

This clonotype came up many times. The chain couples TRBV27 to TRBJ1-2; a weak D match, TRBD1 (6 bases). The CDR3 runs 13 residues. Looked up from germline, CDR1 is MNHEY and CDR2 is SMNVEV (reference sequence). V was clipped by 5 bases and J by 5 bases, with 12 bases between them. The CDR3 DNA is TGTGCCAGCAGTCTCGACAGGCTATATGGCTACACCTTC. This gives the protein CASSLDRLYGYTF.

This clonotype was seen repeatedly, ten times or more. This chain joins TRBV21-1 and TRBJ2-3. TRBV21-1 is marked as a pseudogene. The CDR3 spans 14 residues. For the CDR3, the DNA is TGTGCCAGCAGCAAAGCGAGGAGCACAGATACGCAGTATTTT. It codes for CASSKARSTDTQYF.

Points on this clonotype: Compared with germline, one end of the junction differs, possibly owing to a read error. CDR3 sequence reads: CASRYSGTVNLEQYF. CDR3 coding DNA: TGTGCCAGCAGATACTCCGGGACGGTCAACCTCGAGCAGTACTTC. This rearrangement joins TRBV6-5 to TRBJ2-7; either TRBD1 or TRBD2 may fit D (5 bases each). In germline, CDR1 is MNHEY, CDR2 SVGAGI. The CDR3 consists of 15 residues.

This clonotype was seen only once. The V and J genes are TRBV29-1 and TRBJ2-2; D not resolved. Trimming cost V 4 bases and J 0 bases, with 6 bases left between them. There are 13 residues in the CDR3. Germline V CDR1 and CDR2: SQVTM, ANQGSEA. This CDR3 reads CSVGRANTGELFF. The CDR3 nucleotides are TGCAGCGTTGGTAGGGCGAACACCGGGGAGCTGTTTTTT.

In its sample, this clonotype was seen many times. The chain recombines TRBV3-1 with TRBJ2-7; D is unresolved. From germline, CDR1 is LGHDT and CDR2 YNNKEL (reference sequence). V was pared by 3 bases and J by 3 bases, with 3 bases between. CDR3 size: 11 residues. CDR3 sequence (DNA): TGTGCCAGCAGCCATTACTACGAGCAGTACTTC. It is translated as CASSHYYEQYF.

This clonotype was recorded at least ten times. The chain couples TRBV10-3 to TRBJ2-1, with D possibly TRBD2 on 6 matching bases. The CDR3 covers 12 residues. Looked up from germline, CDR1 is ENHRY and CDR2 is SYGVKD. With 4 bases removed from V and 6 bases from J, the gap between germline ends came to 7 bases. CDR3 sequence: CAISGAGNEQFF. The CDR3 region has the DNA TGTGCCATCAGTGGAGCGGGCAATGAGCAGTTCTTC.

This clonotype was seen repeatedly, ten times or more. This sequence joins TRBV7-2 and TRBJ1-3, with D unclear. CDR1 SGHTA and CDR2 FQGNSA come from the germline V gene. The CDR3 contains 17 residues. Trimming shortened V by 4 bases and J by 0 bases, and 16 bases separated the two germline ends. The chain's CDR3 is CASSSMGLEVSGNTIYF. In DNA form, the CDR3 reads TGTGCCAGCAGCTCGATGGGCCTAGAGGTCTCTGGAAACACCATATATTTT.

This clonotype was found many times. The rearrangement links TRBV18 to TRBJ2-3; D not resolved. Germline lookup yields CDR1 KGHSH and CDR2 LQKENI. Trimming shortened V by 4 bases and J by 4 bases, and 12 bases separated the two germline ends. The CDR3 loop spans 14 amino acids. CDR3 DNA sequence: TGTGCCAGCTCACTTACCTCATTAGCAGATACGCAGTATTTT. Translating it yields CASSLTSLADTQYF.

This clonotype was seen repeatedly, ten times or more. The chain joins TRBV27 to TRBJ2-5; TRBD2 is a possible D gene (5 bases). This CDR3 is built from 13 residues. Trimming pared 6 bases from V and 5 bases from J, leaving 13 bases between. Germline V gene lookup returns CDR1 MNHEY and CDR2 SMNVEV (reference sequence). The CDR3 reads CASSLFRGETQYF. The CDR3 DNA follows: TGTGCCAGCAGCCTATTCCGAGGGGAGACCCAGTACTTC.

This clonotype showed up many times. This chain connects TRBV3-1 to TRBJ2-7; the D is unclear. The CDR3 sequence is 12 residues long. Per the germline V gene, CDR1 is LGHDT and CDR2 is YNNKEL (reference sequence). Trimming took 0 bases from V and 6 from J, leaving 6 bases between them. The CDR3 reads CASSQDAREQYF. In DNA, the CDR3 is TGTGCCAGCAGCCAAGATGCCCGCGAGCAGTACTTC.

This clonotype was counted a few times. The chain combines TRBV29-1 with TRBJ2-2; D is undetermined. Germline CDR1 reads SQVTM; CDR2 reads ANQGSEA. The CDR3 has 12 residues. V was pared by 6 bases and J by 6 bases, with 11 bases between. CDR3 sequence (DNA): TGCAGCGTCCCCGGACCCGCCGGGGAGCTGTTTTTT. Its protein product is CSVPGPAGELFF.

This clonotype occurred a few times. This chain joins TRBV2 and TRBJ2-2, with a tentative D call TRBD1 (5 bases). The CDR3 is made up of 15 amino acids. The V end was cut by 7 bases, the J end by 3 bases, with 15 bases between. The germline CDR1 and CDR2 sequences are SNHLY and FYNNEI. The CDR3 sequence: CASTGNRPDTGELFF. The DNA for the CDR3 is TGTGCCAGCACTGGGAACAGGCCAGACACCGGGGAGCTGTTTTTT.

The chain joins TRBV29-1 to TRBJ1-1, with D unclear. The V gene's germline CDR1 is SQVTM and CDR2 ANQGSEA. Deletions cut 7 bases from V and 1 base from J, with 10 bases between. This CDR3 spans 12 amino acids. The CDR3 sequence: CSAGEANTEAFF. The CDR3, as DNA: TGCAGCGCTGGGGAGGCGAACACTGAAGCTTTCTTT.

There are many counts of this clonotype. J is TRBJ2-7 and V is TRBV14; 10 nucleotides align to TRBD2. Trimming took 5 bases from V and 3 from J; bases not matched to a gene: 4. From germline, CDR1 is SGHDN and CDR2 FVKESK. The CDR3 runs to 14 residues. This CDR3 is CASSRLAGRYEQYF. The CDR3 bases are TGTGCCAGCAGCAGACTAGCGGGCCGCTACGAGCAGTACTTC.

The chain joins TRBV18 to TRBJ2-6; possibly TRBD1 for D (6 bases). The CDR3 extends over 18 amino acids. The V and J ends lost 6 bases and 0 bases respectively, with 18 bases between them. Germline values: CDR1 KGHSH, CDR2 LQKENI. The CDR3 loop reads CASSPPDRVSSGANVLTF. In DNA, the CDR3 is TGTGCCAGCTCGCCCCCGGACAGAGTCTCCTCTGGGGCCAACGTCCTGACTTTC.

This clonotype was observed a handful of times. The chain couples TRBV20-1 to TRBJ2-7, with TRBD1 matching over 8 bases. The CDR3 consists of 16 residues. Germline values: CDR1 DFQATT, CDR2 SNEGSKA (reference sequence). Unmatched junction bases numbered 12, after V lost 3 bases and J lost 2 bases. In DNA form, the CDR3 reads TGCAGTGCTAGGGGGACAGGTCGATTTTATGCCTACGAGCAGTACTTC. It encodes CSARGTGRFYAYEQYF.

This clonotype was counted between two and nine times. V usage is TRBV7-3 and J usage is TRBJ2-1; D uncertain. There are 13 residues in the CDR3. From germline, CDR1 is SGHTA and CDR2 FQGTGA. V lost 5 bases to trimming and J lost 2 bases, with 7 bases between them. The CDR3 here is CASSPTAYNEQFF. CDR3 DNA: TGTGCCAGCAGCCCGACCGCCTACAATGAGCAGTTCTTC.

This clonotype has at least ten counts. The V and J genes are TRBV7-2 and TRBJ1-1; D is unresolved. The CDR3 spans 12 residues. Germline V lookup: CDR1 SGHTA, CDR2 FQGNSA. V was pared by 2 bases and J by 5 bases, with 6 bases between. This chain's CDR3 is CASSLRETEAFF. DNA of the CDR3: TGTGCCAGCAGCTTAAGGGAAACTGAAGCTTTCTTT.

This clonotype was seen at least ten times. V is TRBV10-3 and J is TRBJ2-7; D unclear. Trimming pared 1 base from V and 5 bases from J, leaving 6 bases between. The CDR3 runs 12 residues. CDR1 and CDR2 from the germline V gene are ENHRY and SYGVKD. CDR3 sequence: CAISEWGNEQYF. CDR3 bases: TGTGCCATCAGTGAGTGGGGTAACGAGCAGTACTTC.

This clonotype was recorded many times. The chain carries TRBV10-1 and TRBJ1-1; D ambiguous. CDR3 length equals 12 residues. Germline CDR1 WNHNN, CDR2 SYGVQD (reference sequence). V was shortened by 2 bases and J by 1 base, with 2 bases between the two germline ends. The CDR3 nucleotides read TGCGCCAGCAGTGAGGGGAACACTGAAGCTTTCTTT. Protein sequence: CASSEGNTEAFF.

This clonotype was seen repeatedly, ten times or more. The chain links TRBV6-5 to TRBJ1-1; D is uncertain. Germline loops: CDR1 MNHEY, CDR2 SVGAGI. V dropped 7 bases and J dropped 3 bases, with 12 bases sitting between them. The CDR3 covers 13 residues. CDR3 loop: CASKPTIHTEAFF. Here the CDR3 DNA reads TGTGCCAGCAAGCCAACTATACACACTGAAGCTTTCTTT.

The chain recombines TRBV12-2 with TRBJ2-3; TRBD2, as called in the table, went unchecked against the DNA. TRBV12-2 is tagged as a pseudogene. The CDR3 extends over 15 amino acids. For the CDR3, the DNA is TGTGCAGTCTACAGTCCCACTTGTAGCACAGATACGCAGTATTTT. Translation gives CAVYSPTCSTDTQYF.

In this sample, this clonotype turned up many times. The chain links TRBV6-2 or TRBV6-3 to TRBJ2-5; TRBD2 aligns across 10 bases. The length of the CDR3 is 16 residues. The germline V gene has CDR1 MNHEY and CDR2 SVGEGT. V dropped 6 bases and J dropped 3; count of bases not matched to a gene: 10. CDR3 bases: TGTGCCAGCAGCCTACAACCCGGACTAGCGGAAGAGACCCAGTACTTC. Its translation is CASSLQPGLAEETQYF.

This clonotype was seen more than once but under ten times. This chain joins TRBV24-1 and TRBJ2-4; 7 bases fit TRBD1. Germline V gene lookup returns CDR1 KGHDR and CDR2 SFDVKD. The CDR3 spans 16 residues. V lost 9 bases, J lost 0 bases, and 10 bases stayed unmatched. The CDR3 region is CATAEKDRAAKNIQYF. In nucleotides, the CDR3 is TGTGCCACCGCAGAAAAAGACAGGGCAGCCAAAAACATTCAGTACTTC.

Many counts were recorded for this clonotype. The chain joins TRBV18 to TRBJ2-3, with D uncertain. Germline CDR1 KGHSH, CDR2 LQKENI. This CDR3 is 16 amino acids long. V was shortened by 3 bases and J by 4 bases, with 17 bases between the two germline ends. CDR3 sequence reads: CASSPKAKSVSDTQYF. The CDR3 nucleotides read TGTGCCAGCTCACCGAAAGCTAAGAGTGTCTCAGATACGCAGTATTTT.

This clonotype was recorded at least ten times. CDR3 protein: CSARDRRANTEAFF. Written as DNA, the CDR3 is TGCAGTGCTAGAGATCGGAGGGCGAACACTGAAGCTTTCTTT. This chain connects TRBV20-1 to TRBJ1-1, with D uncertain. Germline loops: CDR1 DFQATT, CDR2 SNEGSKA (reference sequence). Trimming pared 0 bases from V and 1 base from J, leaving 9 bases between. The CDR3 has 14 amino acids.

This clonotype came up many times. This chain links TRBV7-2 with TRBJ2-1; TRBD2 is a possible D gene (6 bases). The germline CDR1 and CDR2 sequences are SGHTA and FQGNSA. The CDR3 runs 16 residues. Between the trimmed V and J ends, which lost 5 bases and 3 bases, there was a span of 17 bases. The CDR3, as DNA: TGTGCCAGCAGCCCGAAGACTAGTCTTAGCTACAATGAGCAGTTCTTC. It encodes CASSPKTSLSYNEQFF.